This T cell receptor beta chain was captured by sequencing in a study of blood T cell repertoires in COVID-19. Looking at the study overall: Samples representing acute and convalescent COVID-19 were sourced from the United States, Italy and Spain. PBMCs, B-cell-depleted T cells, or T cells provided the cDNA or gDNA that made up the material.

The repertoire was sequenced with immunoSEQ multiplex PCR; TCRdb's copy has only in-frame clones and lacks some. The table has roughly 340,000 clones, about 89% seen once. Input material: peripheral blood. The source is a woman aged 50 to 60 with COVID-19, enrolled during active disease.

Here the CDR3 DNA reads TGTGCCAGCAGTCCCCAGGTCTTCCTTTATAATTCACCCCTCCACTTT. It translates to CASSPQVFLYNSPLHF. This sequence joins TRBV27 and TRBJ1-6; D gene unclear. The germline V and J ends were trimmed by 5 bases and 4 bases, with 15 bases remaining between them. In germline, CDR1 is MNHEY, CDR2 SMNVEV (reference sequence). This CDR3 has 16 residues.